A selection of T cell receptor beta chains follows, all from one sample in a study of neurological immune-mediated disorders. MiXCR was run by TCRdb on the 5' RACE reads, yielding one entry per CDR3 protein. The sample holds some 60,000 distinct CDR3 sequences, around 3.8% seen once. Input material: PBMCs. These receptors originate from a woman between 45 and 60 years old with multiple sclerosis. CDR3s leave out the opening cysteine and the closing phenylalanine or tryptophan. The order of the fields is D gene, V gene, CDR3 protein. D genes are given only for firm matches.

TRBD1	TRBV10-3	AISGQQGATGELF
-	TRBV20-1	SAPQASVGTDTQY
-	TRBV5-1	ASSLATGLGGYT
-	TRBV5-5	ASSLGPTGNFAYEQY
-	TRBV15	ATSRAGARTDTQY
-	TRBV24-1	ATSDDRNAEAF
-	TRBV7-2	ASSLESWGRRTEAF
TRBD1	TRBV2	ASSGLTGDTGELF
-	TRBV2	ASNLFSNQPQN
-	TRBV5-8	ASSLSLGFTDTQY
-	TRBV6-2/TRBV6-3	ASSASYEQY
-	TRBV20-1	SPSGLAAGQDGYT
-	TRBV29-1	SVGHGDGYT
-	TRBV20-1	SATTGNQPQH
-	TRBV20-1	SALGLHSSYNEQF
-	TRBV12-3/TRBV12-4	ASIVGQPNTEAF
-	TRBV4-2	ASSHRLGVTNEKLF
-	TRBV20-1	SARSGQANQPQH
TRBD2	TRBV29-1	RVVASGRDPIYEQY
-	TRBV4-3	ASSLTGNNSPLH
-	TRBV14	ASTLGVQSTEAF
TRBD1	TRBV5-1	ASSWAGTGEEKLF
TRBD1	TRBV20-1	SAPRAQGADTQY
TRBD1	TRBV25-1	ASLDRAGNTIY
TRBD2	TRBV7-2	ASSPKVVAGGETQY
-	TRBV20-1	SARDTGQPQH
-	TRBV20-1	SSLRGRRNTEAF
TRBD2	TRBV5-1	ASRELAGGWETQY
TRBD2	TRBV5-1	ASSIAGSSYNEQF
-	TRBV30	AWSGRGSNQPQH
-	TRBV7-2	ASSWGPPPQH